The 23 T cell receptor beta chains presented below share a single source sample, sequenced in a study of shared clonotypes between healthy human individuals. Sequencing was performed with immunoSEQ multiplex PCR; in TCRdb, only in-frame clones are kept and a portion is missing. The sample has 2 million to 3 million clones; 93% are singletons. The sequenced material came from naive CD4+ T cells from PBMCs. Documented subset: CD45RA+ positively selected. The receptor set was obtained from a man aged 18 to 30 in good health. Some clones in this sample may be carry-over from other donors' samples.

A note on this clone: Other DNA sequences from this sample encode an identical CDR3 as well. The chain uses TRBV19 and TRBJ1-2; D uncertain. V was trimmed by 5 bases and J by 3 bases, leaving 7 bases between them. The CDR3 covers 12 residues. Germline CDR1 LNHDA, CDR2 SQIVND (reference sequence). CDR3 nucleotide sequence: TGTGCCAGTAGTCTCGGGGACTATGGCTACACCTTC. Encoded protein: CASSLGDYGYTF.

This chain links TRBV11-2 with TRBJ2-1, with 9 bases identical to TRBD2. The CDR3 sequence is 17 residues long. Germline CDR1 SGHAT, CDR2 FQNNGV. The V segment lost 1 base and the J segment 6 bases; nucleotides outside the gene matches: 10. The CDR3: CASSLARSGSRTNEQFF. CDR3 sequence (DNA): TGTGCCAGCAGCTTAGCCCGTAGCGGGAGCCGCACCAATGAGCAGTTCTTC.

V usage is TRBV15 and J usage is TRBJ2-2; TRBD1 aligns across 7 bases. The ends lost 5 bases at V and 6 bases at J; junction bases unmatched: 6. CDR1 is LNHNV and CDR2 is YYDKDF in the germline V gene (reference sequence). The CDR3 loop spans 14 amino acids. The CDR3 DNA reads TGTGCCACCAGCTTTAGACAGGGCCCCGGGGAGCTGTTTTTT. Protein sequence: CATSFRQGPGELFF.

The chain uses TRBV4-3 and TRBJ2-7; 13 positions agree with TRBD2. Trimming removed 1 base from V and 4 bases from J; junction bases left unmatched: 4. The length of the CDR3 is 16 residues. The V gene's germline CDR1 is LGHNA and CDR2 YSLEER. CDR3 DNA sequence: TGCGCCAGCAGCCAAGGGACTAGCGGGAGTTCTTACGAGCAGTACTTC. Translation gives CASSQGTSGSSYEQYF.

The rearrangement joins TRBV7-2 to TRBJ2-5; D is tentatively TRBD1 or TRBD2 (7 bases each). Germline CDR1 and CDR2: SGHTA and FQGNSA. The CDR3 is made up of 15 amino acids. V lost 0 bases and J lost 5, with 13 bases in between. In nucleotides, the CDR3 is TGTGCCAGCAGCTTAGCCGGACTAGGGGGCGAGACCCAGTACTTC. Its protein is CASSLAGLGGETQYF. The full variable domain, rest sourced from reference TRBV7-2 and TRBJ2-5, is GAGVSQSPSNKVTEKGKDVELRCDPISGHTALYWYRQSLGQGLEFLIYFQGNSAPDKSGLPSDRFSAERTGGSVSTLTIQRTQQEDSAVYLCASSLAGLGGETQYFGPGTRLLVL.

The chain links TRBV2 to TRBJ1-2; D remains unclear. The CDR3 is 13 residues long. Trimming cost V 0 bases and J 4 bases, with 6 bases left between them. In germline, CDR1 is SNHLY, CDR2 FYNNEI. CDR3 sequence (DNA): TGTGCCAGCAGTGAAGCGGGCAGCTATGGCTACACCTTC. It yields the protein CASSEAGSYGYTF.

The chain has TRBV5-1 and TRBJ2-2; TRBD1 agrees at 7 bases. V trimming: 3 bases; J trimming: 7 bases; junction bases outside the gene matches: 9. The CDR3 is 15 residues long. Germline loops: CDR1 SGHRS, CDR2 YFSETQ. CDR3: CASSSRTGLGGELFF. The CDR3 region has the DNA TGCGCCAGCAGCTCGCGGACAGGTTTGGGCGGGGAGCTGTTTTTT.

This chain links TRBV5-4 with TRBJ2-1; the match to TRBD2 covers 8 bases. V shed 4 bases and J 14 bases; nucleotides not matched to a gene: 11. This CDR3 comprises 13 residues. Germline V gives CDR1 SGHNT, CDR2 YYREEE (reference sequence). In nucleotides, the CDR3 is TGTGCCAGCAGCCAATTGACTAGCGATAAGGAGTTCTTC. Amino acids: CASSQLTSDKEFF.

V is TRBV28 and J is TRBJ1-5; possibly TRBD1 for D (5 bases). Germline values: CDR1 MDHEN, CDR2 SYDVKM. The CDR3 sequence is 21 residues long. V lost 7 bases to trimming and J lost 0 bases, with 31 bases between them. The DNA for the CDR3 is TGTGCCAGCAATCTGAATTGGGGGAAAGGAGGTAGGCCTTATAGCAATCAGCCCCAGCATTTT. This gives the protein CASNLNWGKGGRPYSNQPQHF.

This chain uses TRBV7-8 with TRBJ1-1; D ambiguous. The CDR3 has 15 residues. Germline V gives CDR1 SGHVS, CDR2 FQNEAQ. V gave up 5 bases and J gave up 2 bases, with 15 bases separating them. The DNA of the CDR3 is TGTGCCAGCAGCCCCCCGGGAGGGAGAAACACTGAAGCTTTCTTT. Translated, it gives CASSPPGGRNTEAFF.

The rearrangement joins TRBV7-3 to TRBJ1-2; D gene uncertain. From germline, CDR1 is SGHTA and CDR2 FQGTGA. V was clipped by 3 bases and J by 4 bases, with 12 bases between them. CDR3 size: 14 residues. The DNA for the CDR3 is TGTGCCAGCAGCTTGATGGACGGTCCCTATGGCTACACCTTC. Protein: CASSLMDGPYGYTF. Combining the CDR3 with reference TRBV7-3 and TRBJ1-2 gives the whole variable domain GAGVSQTPSNKVTEKGKYVELRCDPISGHTALYWYRQSLGQGPEFLIYFQGTGAADDSGLPNDRFFAVRPEGSVSTLKIQRTERGDSAVYLCASSLMDGPYGYTFGSGTRLTVV.

The chain employs TRBV6-1 and TRBJ2-7; perhaps TRBD1 as D (6 bases). The CDR3 is 13 residues long. Germline lookup yields CDR1 MNHNS and CDR2 SASEGT. V gave up 8 bases and J gave up 4 bases, with 15 bases separating them. CDR3 nucleotides: TGTGCCAGCGAAAACAGGGCCCGGTACGAGCAGTACTTC. Protein product: CASENRARYEQYF.

This chain uses TRBV2 with TRBJ1-4; D not certain. Germline V gene data show CDR1 as SNHLY and CDR2 as FYNNEI. CDR3 length: 15 residues. The V and J ends lost 4 bases and 4 bases respectively, with 13 bases between them. The chain's CDR3 is CASSVDGRFNEKLFF. The CDR3 DNA sequence: TGTGCCAGCAGTGTGGACGGGAGATTTAATGAAAAACTGTTTTTT.

Remarks on this clone: Other DNA sequences of this sample code for an identical CDR3. The V and J genes are TRBV5-4 and TRBJ2-3; 11 bases align to TRBD1. Germline V gene sequence: CDR1 SGHNT, CDR2 YYREEE (reference sequence). J was trimmed by 4 bases and V by 3 bases; bases with no gene match: 1. CDR3 length equals 14 residues. CDR3 in DNA: TGTGCCAGCAGCTCGGGACAGGGGGCAGATACGCAGTATTTT. It is translated as CASSSGQGADTQYF.

This clone was observed once. J is TRBJ2-7 and V is TRBV6-5; a possible D gene is TRBD2 (6 bases). V was cut by 6 bases and J by 0 bases, with 15 bases left in between. Germline V CDR1 and CDR2: MNHEY, SVGAGI. There are 15 residues in the CDR3. The CDR3 DNA reads as TGTGCCAGCAGGGAATGGGCTAGCGCCTCCTACGAGCAGTACTTC. Translated, it gives CASREWASASYEQYF.

This chain links TRBV29-1 with TRBJ1-2, with D maybe TRBD1 (5 bases). Per germline, CDR1 SQVTM and CDR2 ANQGSEA. CDR3 length: 16 amino acids. V was shortened by 6 bases and J by 4 bases, with 24 bases between the two germline ends. The DNA for the CDR3 is TGCAGCGTGGGGTCGATCGGGGCTACAAGAACCTATGGCTACACCTTC. This encodes CSVGSIGATRTYGYTF.

The chain links TRBV18 to TRBJ1-5, with D hard to call. The CDR3 covers 16 residues. V lost 5 bases and J 0 bases, leaving 14 bases between the germline ends. Germline CDR1 reads KGHSH; CDR2 reads LQKENI. The CDR3 DNA reads as TGTGCCAGCTCAGGTGTTCCGGTTACTAGCAATCAGCCCCAGCATTTT. It yields the protein CASSGVPVTSNQPQHF.

The chain couples TRBV5-1 to TRBJ2-5, with a possible D match to TRBD1 (6 bases). Trimming removed 4 bases at V and 2 bases at J, with 15 bases between. The germline CDR1 and CDR2 sequences are SGHRS and YFSETQ. The length of the CDR3 is 15 residues. CDR3 in DNA: TGCGCCAGCAGCAGAAGGACAGCCGAACAAGAGACCCAGTACTTC. Protein product: CASSRRTAEQETQYF.

The chain recombines TRBV9 with TRBJ2-1; D tentatively fits TRBD1 or TRBD2 (5 bases each). This CDR3 is 15 amino acids long. Trimming shortened V by 0 bases and J by 8 bases, and 15 bases separated the two germline ends. Germline V gene data show CDR1 as SGDLS and CDR2 as YYNGEE. CDR3 in amino acids: CASSVGGVGVHEQFF. The CDR3 coding sequence is TGTGCCAGCAGCGTAGGGGGCGTCGGGGTCCATGAGCAGTTCTTC.

Comment on this clone: The same CDR3 arises from other DNA sequences in this sample as well. In DNA, the CDR3 is TGTGCCAGTAAAGCCGGGGCCAACGTCCTGACTTTC. Translating gives CASKAGANVLTF. V gene TRBV28 combines with J gene TRBJ2-6; the D is unclear. CDR1 is MDHEN and CDR2 is SYDVKM in the germline V gene. V lost 9 bases to trimming and J lost 4 bases, with 7 bases between them. The CDR3 consists of 12 residues.

J is TRBJ2-5 and V is TRBV27, with D unresolved. Per the germline V gene, CDR1 is MNHEY and CDR2 is SMNVEV (reference sequence). This CDR3 is 12 amino acids long. Deletions cut 7 bases from V and 3 bases from J, with 9 bases between. CDR3 region: CASTSNKETQYF. The DNA for the CDR3 is TGTGCCAGCACTTCCAACAAAGAGACCCAGTACTTC.

The CDR3 DNA reads as TGTGCCAGCAGTTTATTTGAGTTGTATTCCACAGGGGACTACGAGCAGTACTTC. This translates into CASSLFELYSTGDYEQYF. The V call is TRBV28, the J call TRBJ2-7; 7 bases agree with TRBD1. Germline CDR1 reads MDHEN; CDR2 reads SYDVKM. The CDR3 runs 18 residues. V was clipped by 1 base and J by 3 bases; unmatched bases: 15.

The V call is TRBV6-1, the J call TRBJ2-7, with D uncertain. This CDR3 spans 12 amino acids. Germline V gene sequence: CDR1 MNHNS, CDR2 SASEGT. V was trimmed by 2 bases and J by 3 bases, leaving 5 bases between them. In DNA, the CDR3 is TGTGCCAGCAGTGAATCAGGCTACGAGCAGTACTTC. Its translation is CASSESGYEQYF.